The 29 T cell receptor beta chains reported below all come from one sample, sequenced in a study of blood T cell repertoires in COVID-19. The data were produced by immunoSEQ multiplex PCR, yet TCRdb's version contains in-frame clones alone and is incomplete. Found here are some 270,000 clones, roughly 86% of them singletons; the top ten hold 5% to 7%. Source material: peripheral blood. These receptors originate from a woman older than 75 with COVID-19, enrolled during active disease.

The gene calls are TRBV7-2 and TRBJ1-1; D is undetermined. Germline V lookup: CDR1 SGHTA, CDR2 FQGNSA. The CDR3 totals 15 residues. V was pared by 0 bases and J by 3 bases, with 11 bases between. CDR3 DNA: TGTGCCAGCAGCTTAGCTGCTTCCGGAGACACTGAAGCTTTCTTT. This translates into CASSLAASGDTEAFF.

The CDR3 DNA reads TGCGCCAGCAGCTTGCGGGGGATGGGCTACGAGCAGTACGTC. It specifies CASSLRGMGYEQYV. This rearrangement joins TRBV5-1 to TRBJ2-7; possibly TRBD2 for D (6 bases). V was cut by 1 base and J by 3 bases, with 11 bases left in between. This CDR3 has 14 residues. Germline V CDR1 and CDR2: SGHRS, YFSETQ.

The genes are TRBV11-2 and TRBJ2-1; D not certain. The CDR3 spans 13 residues. Germline CDR1 SGHAT, CDR2 FQNNGV. The germline V and J ends were trimmed by 3 bases and 10 bases, with 13 bases remaining between them. CDR3 in DNA: TGTGCCAGCAGCTTTTCAATCCAGGAAGAGCAGTTCTTC. It is translated as CASSFSIQEEQFF. Full variable domain (outside the CDR3, taken from reference TRBV11-2 and TRBJ2-1): EAGVAQSPRYKIIEKRQSVAFWCNPISGHATLYWYQQILGQGPKLLIQFQNNGVVDDSQLPKDRFSAERLKGVDSTLKIQPAKLEDSAVYLCASSFSIQEEQFFGPGTRLTVL.

This sequence joins TRBV3-1 (or the pseudogene TRBV3-2) and TRBJ2-1; TRBD2 matches at 11 bases. The CDR3 runs to 18 residues. Germline trimming cut 2 bases from V and 7 bases from J; bases unmatched to any gene: 13. Germline loops: CDR1 LGHDT, CDR2 YNNKEL (reference sequence). Here the CDR3 reads CASSQKAPGLAGGNEQFF. The CDR3 DNA sequence: TGTGCCAGCAGCCAAAAGGCCCCCGGGCTAGCGGGGGGAAATGAGCAGTTCTTC.

The genes are TRBV7-2 and TRBJ2-5, with 10 nucleotides matching TRBD2. J gave up 1 base and V 5 bases, and 7 bases lay outside the gene matches. Germline CDR1 SGHTA, CDR2 FQGNSA. The CDR3 is 16 amino acids. This chain's CDR3 is CASSRAGTSVQETQYF. DNA of the CDR3: TGTGCCAGCAGCCGCGCCGGGACTAGCGTCCAAGAGACCCAGTACTTC.

As DNA, the CDR3 is TGTGCCAGCAGCTTCGGAGGTAATAGCAATCAGCCCCAGCATTTT. As protein: CASSFGGNSNQPQHF. This chain links TRBV11-2 with TRBJ1-5; no firm D call. The V end lost 3 bases, the J end lost 0 bases, and 9 bases lay between the germline ends. Germline values: CDR1 SGHAT, CDR2 FQNNGV. The CDR3 has 15 residues.

Here the CDR3 reads CASSDRRNTEAFF. As DNA, the CDR3 is TGTGCCAGCAGCGACAGAAGGAACACTGAAGCTTTCTTT. This rearrangement joins TRBV2 to TRBJ1-1, with a tentative D call TRBD1 (5 bases). The germline gives CDR1 SNHLY, CDR2 FYNNEI. The CDR3 runs to 13 residues. V lost 6 bases to trimming and J lost 1 base, with 9 bases between them.

The rearrangement uses TRBV3-1 (or the pseudogene TRBV3-2) and TRBJ1-5; the D is unclear. Trimming took off 1 base at V and 2 bases at J, with 9 bases between the two ends. CDR3 length equals 15 residues. Germline CDR1 reads LGHDT; CDR2 reads YNNKEL (reference sequence). Here the CDR3 reads CASSQGGNGNQPQHF. As DNA, the CDR3 is TGTGCCAGCAGCCAAGGAGGAAATGGCAATCAGCCCCAGCATTTT.

V is TRBV18 and J is TRBJ2-2; the D is unclear. The CDR3 is made up of 16 amino acids. Looked up from germline, CDR1 is KGHSH and CDR2 is LQKENI. V lost 3 bases and J 5 bases, leaving 16 bases between the germline ends. The CDR3 sequence is CASSPVPHRSTGELFF. The CDR3 bases are TGTGCCAGCTCACCCGTGCCCCATCGGTCAACCGGGGAGCTGTTTTTT. Full variable domain (remainder filled in from reference TRBV18 and TRBJ2-2): NAGVMQNPRHLVRRRGQEARLRCSPMKGHSHVYWYRQLPEEGLKFMVYLQKENIIDESGMPKERFSAEFPKEGPSILRIQQVVRGDSAAYFCASSPVPHRSTGELFFGEGSRLTVL.

This clone was observed once. V and J are TRBV11-2 and TRBJ1-2, with TRBD1 as a possible D gene (5 bases). This CDR3 has 15 amino acids. The germline V gene encodes CDR1 SGHAT and CDR2 FQNNGV. Trimming cost V 2 bases and J 0 bases, with 10 bases left between them. The CDR3 is CASSLRGAPNYGYTF. Here the CDR3 DNA reads TGTGCCAGCAGCTTAAGGGGTGCTCCTAACTATGGCTACACCTTC.

This clone was seen ten or more times. The DNA of the CDR3 is TGTGCCAGCTCACCATTGGGCGGGGGGCGGAACACTGAAGCTTTCTTT. This codes for CASSPLGGGRNTEAFF. The V gene is TRBV18, the J gene TRBJ1-1, with a tentative D call TRBD1 (6 bases). This CDR3 has 16 residues. Germline V gene lookup returns CDR1 KGHSH and CDR2 LQKENI. The ends were cut back, 2 bases at V and 1 base at J, with 14 bases in the middle.

The chain employs TRBV2 and TRBJ1-1; TRBD1 might be the D (6 bases). The CDR3 consists of 13 residues. Germline V lookup: CDR1 SNHLY, CDR2 FYNNEI. V was pared by 7 bases and J by 1 base, with 10 bases between. In DNA, the CDR3 is TGTGCCAGCAACTACAGGGAGAACACTGAAGCTTTCTTT. Encoded protein: CASNYRENTEAFF.

The CDR3, as DNA: TGTGCCAGCAGCTTAATTACTGGAAACACCATATATTTT. Translation: CASSLITGNTIYF. The chain carries TRBV11-3 and TRBJ1-3; no clear D gene. This CDR3 region has 13 residues. Trimming pared 2 bases from V and 2 bases from J, leaving 4 bases between. CDR1 is SGHNT and CDR2 is YENEEA in the germline V gene. The full variable domain, completed using reference TRBV11-3 and TRBJ1-3, is EAGVVQSPRYKIIEKKQPVAFWCNPISGHNTLYWYLQNLGQGPELLIRYENEEAVDDSQLPKDRFSAERLKGVDSTLKIQPAELGDSAVYLCASSLITGNTIYFGEGSWLTVV.

This clone was detected once. J is TRBJ1-6 and V is TRBV7-6; the D gene is possibly TRBD1 (5 bases). This CDR3 is 16 amino acids long. V lost 5 bases to trimming and J lost 1 base, with 12 bases between them. CDR1 and CDR2 (germline): SGHVS, FNYEAQ. CDR3 DNA: TGTGCCAGCAGCCCGACGGGGGGTTCCTATAATTCACCCCTCCACTTT. It specifies CASSPTGGSYNSPLHF.

To note about this clone: Other DNA sequences in the sample encode the same CDR3. The chain combines TRBV28 with TRBJ2-7; D remains unclear. The CDR3 covers 13 residues. The V end lost 3 bases, the J end lost 4 bases, and 10 bases lay between the germline ends. Germline CDR1 MDHEN, CDR2 SYDVKM. CDR3 bases: TGTGCCAGCAGTTTCTCTGGTACATACGAGCAGTACTTC. Its protein is CASSFSGTYEQYF.

The rearrangement joins TRBV7-8 to TRBJ2-7, with D hard to call. The CDR3 is made up of 16 amino acids. Germline CDR1 and CDR2: SGHVS and FQNEAQ. V shed 1 base and J shed 4 bases, with 17 bases lying between them. CDR3 sequence (DNA): TGTGCCAGCAGCTTAGGACAAGTAATAAAAACATACGAGCAGTACGTC. Its translation: CASSLGQVIKTYEQYV.

The genes are TRBV28 and TRBJ2-7; perhaps TRBD2 as D (5 bases). The V gene lost 1 base and the J gene lost 4 bases, with 8 bases spanning the gap. Germline values: CDR1 MDHEN, CDR2 SYDVKM. The CDR3 sequence is 13 residues long. The CDR3 loop is CASSLYLAYEQYF. CDR3 in DNA: TGTGCCAGCAGTTTATATTTAGCGTACGAGCAGTACTTC. The full variable domain, with the rest looked up from reference TRBV28 and TRBJ2-7, is DVKVTQSSRYLVKRTGEKVFLECVQDMDHENMFWYRQDPGLGLRLIYFSYDVKMKEKGDIPEGYSVSREKKERFSLILESASTNQTSMYLCASSLYLAYEQYFGPGTRLTVT.

The genes are TRBV7-2 and TRBJ1-1; D gene uncertain. There are 13 residues in the CDR3. The V gene's germline CDR1 is SGHTA and CDR2 FQGNSA. The V end was cut by 8 bases, the J end by 0 bases, with 10 bases between. CDR3 loop: CASGTSMNTEAFF. The CDR3 coding sequence is TGTGCCAGCGGTACATCCATGAACACTGAAGCTTTCTTT.

There are a few counts of this clone. V is TRBV2 and J is TRBJ2-2, with D hard to call. CDR3 size: 11 residues. Germline CDR1 reads SNHLY; CDR2 reads FYNNEI. Trimming shortened V by 6 bases and J by 4 bases, and 3 bases separated the two germline ends. The CDR3 loop reads CASSSTGELFF. The CDR3 nucleotides are TGTGCCAGCAGCTCCACCGGGGAGCTGTTTTTT.

This chain links TRBV18 with TRBJ2-3; the match to TRBD2 covers 9 bases. J lost 3 bases, V lost 0 bases, and 4 bases had no gene match. The CDR3 runs 16 residues. The germline CDR1 and CDR2 sequences are KGHSH and LQKENI. In DNA, the CDR3 is TGTGCCAGCTCACCACCTAATAGCGGGGGAACAGATACGCAGTATTTT. Translated, it gives CASSPPNSGGTDTQYF. Filled out from reference TRBV18 and TRBJ2-3, the complete variable domain reads NAGVMQNPRHLVRRRGQEARLRCSPMKGHSHVYWYRQLPEEGLKFMVYLQKENIIDESGMPKERFSAEFPKEGPSILRIQQVVRGDSAAYFCASSPPNSGGTDTQYFGPGTRLTVL.

The V gene is TRBV9, the J gene TRBJ1-6; unclear D gene. CDR3 length equals 13 residues. V dropped 0 bases and J dropped 8 bases, with 6 bases sitting between them. Germline CDR1 is SGDLS and CDR2 is YYNGEE. The CDR3 sequence: CASSVVVDSPLHF. For the CDR3, the DNA is TGTGCCAGCAGCGTAGTAGTCGATTCACCCCTCCACTTT.

This clone has a handful of counts. The V call is TRBV6-5, the J call TRBJ1-6, with 9 bases identical to TRBD1. The V gene's germline CDR1 is MNHEY and CDR2 SVGAGI. CDR3 size: 15 residues. With 0 bases clipped from V and 11 bases from J, the junction kept 5 bases outside the gene matches. CDR3 sequence (DNA): TGTGCCAGCAGTTACTCGGGGGACAGGGTCCCACCCCTCCACTTT. As protein: CASSYSGDRVPPLHF.

This sequence joins TRBV4-1 and TRBJ2-7; TRBD2 matches 8 bases. The CDR3 is 16 amino acids. The V segment lost 3 bases and the J segment 4 bases; nucleotides outside the gene matches: 11. The germline V gene encodes CDR1 MGHRA and CDR2 YSYEKL. CDR3 residues: CASSHPLAGGRYEQYF. In DNA form, the CDR3 reads TGCGCCAGCAGCCACCCCCTGGCGGGGGGACGGTACGAGCAGTACTTC.

V gene TRBV12-3 or TRBV12-4 combines with J gene TRBJ1-4; no definite D call. This CDR3 contains 12 residues. Trimming cost V 6 bases and J 8 bases, with 10 bases left between them. CDR3 DNA sequence: TGTGCCAGCAGCCCCGCCTACGAAAAACTGTTTTTT. Amino acids: CASSPAYEKLFF.

The chain has TRBV28 and TRBJ2-1; weak D call: TRBD1 (6 bases). V was pared by 10 bases and J by 2 bases, with 18 bases between. Germline V gene lookup returns CDR1 MDHEN and CDR2 SYDVKM. The CDR3 length is 15 residues. This CDR3 is CATYRDTVAYNEQFF. CDR3 DNA: TGTGCCACTTACCGGGACACGGTGGCCTACAATGAGCAGTTCTTC.

The J gene is TRBJ1-2, the V gene TRBV6-2 or TRBV6-3, with 9 bases aligning to TRBD1. The CDR3 is 16 residues long. Germline assignment: CDR1 MNHEY and CDR2 SVGEGT. The trim removed 3 bases at V and 4 bases at J, leaving 9 bases unmatched. The CDR3 bases are TGTGCCAGCAGTTATCGGACAGGGGCCATTACCTATGGCTACACCTTC. As protein: CASSYRTGAITYGYTF.

V is TRBV7-3 and J is TRBJ2-1, with a possible D match to TRBD1 (7 bases). Trimming shortened V by 5 bases and J by 3 bases, and 14 bases separated the two germline ends. The CDR3 has 15 amino acids. In germline, CDR1 is SGHTA, CDR2 FQGTGA. CDR3 protein: CASSRRGDSYNEQFF. The CDR3 DNA reads as TGTGCCAGCAGCCGAAGGGGGGACAGCTACAATGAGCAGTTCTTC.

The J gene is TRBJ1-5, the V gene TRBV6-5, with D maybe TRBD1 (5 bases). Germline lookup yields CDR1 MNHEY and CDR2 SVGAGI. The CDR3 contains 13 residues. V lost 5 bases and J lost 3, with 8 bases in between. CDR3 amino acids: CASSRQINQPQHF. The CDR3 DNA is TGTGCCAGCAGTCGACAGATCAATCAGCCCCAGCATTTT.

The V gene is TRBV18, the J gene TRBJ2-2, with TRBD2 identical over 9 bases. Trimming cost V 3 bases and J 5 bases; bases outside gene matches: 1. Germline V gives CDR1 KGHSH, CDR2 LQKENI. This CDR3 contains 14 residues. CDR3 amino acids: CASSPGLATGELFF. CDR3 bases: TGTGCCAGCTCACCGGGACTAGCTACCGGGGAGCTGTTTTTT.